This entry describes one T cell receptor (beta chain). Using immunoSEQ multiplex PCR, the repertoire was profiled, and TCRdb retains in-frame clones only, with some absent. The sample yields tens of thousands of clones, 65% to 85% seen once. The sample originates from a study of blood T cell repertoires in COVID-19. Study in general: Collection of acute and convalescent COVID-19 samples took place in the United States, Italy and Spain.

CDR1 is MDHEN, CDR2 SYDVKM, per germline. The CDR3 loop spans 14 amino acids. V shed 5 bases, J shed 6 bases, and the junction held 6 bases outside the gene matches. The V gene is TRBV28, the J gene TRBJ1-4; TRBD1 matches at 7 bases. The sample comprised peripheral blood. The clonotype was recovered from a man between 65 and 80 years old with acute or convalescent COVID-19. The CDR3 protein is CASSDDREHEKLFF. The CDR3 region has the DNA TGTGCCAGCAGTGATGACAGGGAGCATGAAAAACTGTTTTTT. The full variable domain, rest sourced from reference TRBV28 and TRBJ1-4, is DVKVTQSSRYLVKRTGEKVFLECVQDMDHENMFWYRQDPGLGLRLIYFSYDVKMKEKGDIPEGYSVSREKKERFSLILESASTNQTSMYLCASSDDREHEKLFFGSGTQLSVL.